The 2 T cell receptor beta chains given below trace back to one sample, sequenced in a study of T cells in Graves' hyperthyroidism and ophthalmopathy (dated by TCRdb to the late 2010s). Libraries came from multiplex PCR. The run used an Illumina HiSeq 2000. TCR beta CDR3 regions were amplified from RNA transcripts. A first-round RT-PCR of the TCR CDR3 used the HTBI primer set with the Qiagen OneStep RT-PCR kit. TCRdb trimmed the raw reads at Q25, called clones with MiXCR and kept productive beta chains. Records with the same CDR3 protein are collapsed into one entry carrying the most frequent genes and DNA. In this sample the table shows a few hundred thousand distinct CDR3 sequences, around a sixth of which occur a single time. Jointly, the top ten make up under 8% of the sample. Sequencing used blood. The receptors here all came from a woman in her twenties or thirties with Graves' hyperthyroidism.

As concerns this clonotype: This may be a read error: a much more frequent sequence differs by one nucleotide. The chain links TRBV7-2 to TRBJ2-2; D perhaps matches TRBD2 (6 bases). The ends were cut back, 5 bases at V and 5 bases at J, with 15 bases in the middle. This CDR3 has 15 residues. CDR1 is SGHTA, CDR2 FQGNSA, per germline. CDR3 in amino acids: CASSIIPAGTGELFF. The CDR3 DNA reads TGTGCCAGCAGCATAATCCCCGCGGGGACCGGGGAGCTGTTTTTT.

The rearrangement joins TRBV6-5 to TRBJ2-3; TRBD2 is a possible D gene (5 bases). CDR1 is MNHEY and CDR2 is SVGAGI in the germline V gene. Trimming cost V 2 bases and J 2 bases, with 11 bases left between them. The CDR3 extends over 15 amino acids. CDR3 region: CASSYAGSYTDTQYF. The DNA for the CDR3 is TGTGCCAGCAGTTACGCGGGCAGTTACACAGATACGCAGTATTTT.